This TCR beta chain is from a study of regulatory T cells in long-lasting Graves disease. Trimming left V 5 bases short and J 0 bases short, with 12 bases between. The CDR3 contains 15 residues. Per germline, CDR1 SEHNR and CDR2 FQNEAQ (reference sequence). Libraries of TCR beta came from iRepertoire HTBI primers plus Arm-PCR of CDR3 regions. In TCRdb, the multiplex PCR reads were re-called with MiXCR into one record per CDR3 protein. Among roughly 420,000 distinct CDR3 sequences listed, 15% to 18% were seen once. The time point: newly diagnosed GD, antithyroid drugs for less than 3 months. From PBMCs, RNA was extracted and then used to make the TCR library. This clonotype showed up many times.

The sample was peripheral blood mononuclear cells (PBMCs), taken at new diagnosis, from a patient treated with antithyroid drugs. The chain carries TRBV7-9 and TRBJ2-3; D perhaps matches TRBD1 (5 bases). The origin of this receptor is a female donor with Graves disease. Here the CDR3 reads CASSGIAGSTDTQYF. The CDR3, as DNA: TGTGCCAGCAGCGGAATCGCAGGGAGCACAGATACGCAGTATTTT.